This T cell receptor beta chain originates from a study of cytomegalovirus exposure and HLA in healthy donors. The wider study: Unique TCRs from HLA-typed donors, approximately 80 million of them, were held in an early data release. Study-level findings and limits: Reported results showed that the classifier diagnosed cytomegalovirus status with high specificity and sensitivity.

The ends lost 4 bases at V and 8 bases at J; junction bases unmatched: 11. This CDR3 has 14 residues. Germline V CDR1 and CDR2: SGDLS, YYNGEE. On this clone itself: Its antigen is as yet unknown.

Amplification used 60 Vbeta primers and 13 Jbeta primers. Sequencing was performed with immunoSEQ multiplex PCR; in TCRdb, only in-frame clones are kept and a portion is missing. Here the sample spans roughly 130,000 clones, about four fifths being singletons. The chain employs TRBV9 and TRBJ1-2; TRBD1 matches 7 bases. This TCR was recovered from a woman in her 40s in good health and CMV-seronegative. The sample consisted of PBMCs. Here the CDR3 DNA reads TGTGCCAGCAGCTCCCGGGACAGCATAGGGGGCTACACCTTC. Translation: CASSSRDSIGGYTF.